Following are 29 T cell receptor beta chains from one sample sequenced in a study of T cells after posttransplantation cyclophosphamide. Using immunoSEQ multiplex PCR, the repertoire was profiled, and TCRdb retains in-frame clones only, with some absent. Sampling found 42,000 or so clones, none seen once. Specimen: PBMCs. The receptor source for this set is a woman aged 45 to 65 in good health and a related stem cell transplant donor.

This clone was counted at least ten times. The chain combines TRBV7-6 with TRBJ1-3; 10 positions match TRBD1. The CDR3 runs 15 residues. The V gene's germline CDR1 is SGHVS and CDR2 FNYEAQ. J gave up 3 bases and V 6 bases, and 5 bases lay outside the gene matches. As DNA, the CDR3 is TGTGCCAGCAGGCGAGGACAGGGGGGTGGAAACACCATATATTTT. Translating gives CASRRGQGGGNTIYF.

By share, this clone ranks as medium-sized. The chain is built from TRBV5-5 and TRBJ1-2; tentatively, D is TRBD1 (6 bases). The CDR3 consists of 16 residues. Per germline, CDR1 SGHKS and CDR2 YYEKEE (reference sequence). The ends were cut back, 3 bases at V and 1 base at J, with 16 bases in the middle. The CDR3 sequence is CASSSRHRASNYGYTF. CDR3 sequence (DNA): TGTGCCAGCAGCTCTCGACACAGGGCGAGTAACTATGGCTACACCTTC.

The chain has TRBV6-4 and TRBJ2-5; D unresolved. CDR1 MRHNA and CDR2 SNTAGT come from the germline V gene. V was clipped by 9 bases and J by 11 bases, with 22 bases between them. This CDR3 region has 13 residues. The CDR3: CASRQLGWIEQYF. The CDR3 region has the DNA TGTGCCAGTCGCCAATTGGGCTGGATAGAGCAGTACTTC.

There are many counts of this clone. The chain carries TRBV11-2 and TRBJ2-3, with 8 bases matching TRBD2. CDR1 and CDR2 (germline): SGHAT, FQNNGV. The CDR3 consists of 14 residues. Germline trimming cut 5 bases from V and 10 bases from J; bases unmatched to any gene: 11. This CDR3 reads CASSISGGRGSQYF. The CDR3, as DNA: TGTGCCAGCAGCATAAGCGGGGGCCGCGGGTCGCAGTATTTT.

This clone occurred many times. This chain's CDR3 is CASSPGTAMNTEAFF. CDR3 nucleotide sequence: TGCGCCAGCAGCCCGGGGACAGCCATGAACACTGAAGCTTTCTTT. V and J are TRBV5-1 and TRBJ1-1, with 7 bases aligning to TRBD1. Germline CDR1 reads SGHRS; CDR2 reads YFSETQ. The CDR3 covers 15 residues. V lost 4 bases, J lost 0 bases, and 6 bases stayed unmatched.

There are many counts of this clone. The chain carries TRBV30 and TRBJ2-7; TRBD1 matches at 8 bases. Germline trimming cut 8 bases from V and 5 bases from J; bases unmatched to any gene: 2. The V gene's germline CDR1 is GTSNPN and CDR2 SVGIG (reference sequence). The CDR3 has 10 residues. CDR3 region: CALQGDEQYF. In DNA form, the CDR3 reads TGTGCCCTACAGGGGGACGAGCAGTACTTC.

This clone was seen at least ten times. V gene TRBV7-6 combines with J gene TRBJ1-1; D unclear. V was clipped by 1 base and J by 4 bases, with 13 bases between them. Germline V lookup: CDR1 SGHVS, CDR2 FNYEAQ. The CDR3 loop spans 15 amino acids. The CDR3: CASSLVSGFSTEAFF. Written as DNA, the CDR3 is TGTGCCAGCAGCTTAGTCTCGGGATTCAGCACTGAAGCTTTCTTT. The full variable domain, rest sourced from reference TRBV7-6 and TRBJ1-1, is GAGVSQSPRYKVTKRGQDVALRCDPISGHVSLYWYRQALGQGPEFLTYFNYEAQQDKSGLPNDRFSAERPEGSISTLTIQRTEQRDSAMYRCASSLVSGFSTEAFFGQGTRLTVV.

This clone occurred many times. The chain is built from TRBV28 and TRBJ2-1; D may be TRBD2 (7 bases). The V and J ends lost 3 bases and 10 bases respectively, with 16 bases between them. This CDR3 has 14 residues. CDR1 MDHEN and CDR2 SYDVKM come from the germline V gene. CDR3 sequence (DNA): TGTGCCAGCAGTTTCCCGGGGGGCCGCCAGGAGCAGTTCTTC. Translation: CASSFPGGRQEQFF. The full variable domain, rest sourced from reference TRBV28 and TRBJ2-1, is DVKVTQSSRYLVKRTGEKVFLECVQDMDHENMFWYRQDPGLGLRLIYFSYDVKMKEKGDIPEGYSVSREKKERFSLILESASTNQTSMYLCASSFPGGRQEQFFGPGTRLTVL.

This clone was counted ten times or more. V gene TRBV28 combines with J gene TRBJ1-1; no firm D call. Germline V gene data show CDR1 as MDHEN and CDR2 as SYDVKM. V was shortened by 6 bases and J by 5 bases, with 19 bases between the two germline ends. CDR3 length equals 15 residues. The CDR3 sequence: CASSTPRRRVTEAFF. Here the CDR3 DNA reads TGTGCCAGCAGCACCCCGAGGAGGAGGGTGACTGAAGCTTTCTTT.

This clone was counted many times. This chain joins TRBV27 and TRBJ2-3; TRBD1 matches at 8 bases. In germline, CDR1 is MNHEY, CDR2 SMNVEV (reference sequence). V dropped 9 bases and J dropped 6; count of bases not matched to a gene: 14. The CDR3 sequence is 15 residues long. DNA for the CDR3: TGTGCCAGTCTCGGTTTCGGACAGGGTGTGGATACGCAGTATTTT. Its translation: CASLGFGQGVDTQYF.

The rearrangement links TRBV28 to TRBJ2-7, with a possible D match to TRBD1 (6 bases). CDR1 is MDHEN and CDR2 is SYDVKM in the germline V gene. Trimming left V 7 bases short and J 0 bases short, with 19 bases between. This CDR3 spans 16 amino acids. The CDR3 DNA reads TGTGCCAGCACCTTTAACGGACAGCGTAGCTCCTACGAGCAGTACTTC. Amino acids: CASTFNGQRSSYEQYF.

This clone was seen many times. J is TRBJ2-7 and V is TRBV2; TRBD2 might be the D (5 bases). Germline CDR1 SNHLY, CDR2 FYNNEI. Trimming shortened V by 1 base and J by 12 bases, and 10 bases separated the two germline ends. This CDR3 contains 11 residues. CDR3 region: CASSEERGLYF. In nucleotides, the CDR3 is TGTGCCAGCAGTGAAGAACGGGGTCTGTACTTC.

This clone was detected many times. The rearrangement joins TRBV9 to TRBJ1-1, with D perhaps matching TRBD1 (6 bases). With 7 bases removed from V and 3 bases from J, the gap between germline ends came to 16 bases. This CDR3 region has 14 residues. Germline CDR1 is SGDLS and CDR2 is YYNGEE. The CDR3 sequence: CASSRGGTDTEAFF. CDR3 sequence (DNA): TGTGCCAGCTCAAGGGGGGGCACAGACACTGAAGCTTTCTTT.

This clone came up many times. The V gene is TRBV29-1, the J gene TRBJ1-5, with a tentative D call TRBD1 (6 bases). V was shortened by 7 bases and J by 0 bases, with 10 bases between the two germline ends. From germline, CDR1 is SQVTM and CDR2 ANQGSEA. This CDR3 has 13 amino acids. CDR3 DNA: TGCAGCGCCAGGGGAGATAGCAATCAGCCCCAGCATTTT. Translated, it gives CSARGDSNQPQHF.

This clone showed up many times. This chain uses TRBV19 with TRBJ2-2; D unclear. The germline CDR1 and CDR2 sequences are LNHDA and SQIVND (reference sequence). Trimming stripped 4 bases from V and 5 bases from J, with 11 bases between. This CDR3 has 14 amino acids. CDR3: CASSKDRQTGELFF. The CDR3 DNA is TGTGCCAGTAGTAAAGACCGACAAACCGGGGAGCTGTTTTTT.

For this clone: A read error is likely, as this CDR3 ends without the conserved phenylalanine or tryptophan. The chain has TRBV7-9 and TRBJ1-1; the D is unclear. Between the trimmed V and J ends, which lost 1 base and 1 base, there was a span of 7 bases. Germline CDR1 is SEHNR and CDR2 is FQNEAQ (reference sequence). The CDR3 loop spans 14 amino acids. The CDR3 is CASSLEAGNTEAFL. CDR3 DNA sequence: TGTGCCAGCAGCTTAGAGGCGGGGAACACTGAAGCTTTCCTT.

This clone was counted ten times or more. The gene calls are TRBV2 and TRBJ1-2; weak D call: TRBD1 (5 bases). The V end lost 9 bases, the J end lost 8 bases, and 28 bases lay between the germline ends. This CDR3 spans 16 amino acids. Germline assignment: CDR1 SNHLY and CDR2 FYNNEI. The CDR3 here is CASHGTASMATSGYTF. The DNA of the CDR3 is TGTGCCAGTCACGGGACTGCCTCTATGGCTACCTCGGGCTACACCTTC.

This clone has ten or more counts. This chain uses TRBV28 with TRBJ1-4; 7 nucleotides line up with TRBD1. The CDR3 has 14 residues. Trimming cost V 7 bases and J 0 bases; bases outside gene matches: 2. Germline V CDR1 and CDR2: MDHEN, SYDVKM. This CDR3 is CASITGATNEKLFF. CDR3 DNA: TGTGCCAGCATAACAGGGGCAACTAATGAAAAACTGTTTTTT.

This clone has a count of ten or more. For the CDR3, the DNA is TGTGCCAGCAGCCTTGGGGACAGGGCATCGGATACGCAGTATTTT. It is translated as CASSLGDRASDTQYF. The rearrangement joins TRBV13 to TRBJ2-3; 9 nucleotides align to TRBD1. Trimming at V came to 5 bases and at J to 6 bases, leaving 9 bases not matched to a gene. Germline loops: CDR1 PRHDT, CDR2 FYEKMQ (reference sequence). CDR3 length: 15 residues.

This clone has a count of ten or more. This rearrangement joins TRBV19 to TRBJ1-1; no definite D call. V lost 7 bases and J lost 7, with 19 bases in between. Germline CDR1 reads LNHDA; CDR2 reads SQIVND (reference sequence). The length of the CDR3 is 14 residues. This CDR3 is CASTLSDESGEAFF. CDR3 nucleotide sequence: TGTGCCAGTACCCTCTCAGATGAATCAGGTGAAGCTTTCTTT.

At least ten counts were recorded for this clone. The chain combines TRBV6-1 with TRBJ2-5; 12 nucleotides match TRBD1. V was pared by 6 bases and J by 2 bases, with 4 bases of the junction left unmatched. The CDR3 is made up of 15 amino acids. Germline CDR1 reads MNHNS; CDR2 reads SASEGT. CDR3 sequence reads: CASSPGQGAQETQYF. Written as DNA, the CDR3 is TGTGCCAGCAGCCCGGGACAGGGGGCTCAAGAGACCCAGTACTTC.

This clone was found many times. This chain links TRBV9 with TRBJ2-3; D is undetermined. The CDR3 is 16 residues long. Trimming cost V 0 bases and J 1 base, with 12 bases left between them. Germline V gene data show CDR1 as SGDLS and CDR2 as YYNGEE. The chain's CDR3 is CASSVGRSPGTDTQYF. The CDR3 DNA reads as TGTGCCAGCAGCGTAGGCAGGTCCCCTGGCACAGATACGCAGTATTTT. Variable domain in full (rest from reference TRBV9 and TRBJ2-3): DSGVTQTPKHLITATGQRVTLRCSPRSGDLSVYWYQQSLDQGLQFLIQYYNGEERAKGNILERFSAQQFPDLHSELNLSSLELGDSALYFCASSVGRSPGTDTQYFGPGTRLTVL.

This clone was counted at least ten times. CDR3 sequence: CASRERDSTDTQYF. CDR3 bases: TGTGCCAGTAGGGAGCGGGATAGCACAGATACGCAGTATTTT. This chain links TRBV19 with TRBJ2-3; 7 bases are a match to TRBD2. Per germline, CDR1 LNHDA and CDR2 SQIVND (reference sequence). Losses at the gene ends were 6 bases for V and 0 bases for J; bases not matched to a gene: 3. This CDR3 region has 14 residues. The variable domain in full, completed from reference TRBV19 and TRBJ2-3, reads DGGITQSPKYLFRKEGQNVTLSCEQNLNHDAMYWYRQDPGQGLRLIYYSQIVNDFQKGDIAEGYSVSREKKESFPLTVTSAQKNPTAFYLCASRERDSTDTQYFGPGTRLTVL.

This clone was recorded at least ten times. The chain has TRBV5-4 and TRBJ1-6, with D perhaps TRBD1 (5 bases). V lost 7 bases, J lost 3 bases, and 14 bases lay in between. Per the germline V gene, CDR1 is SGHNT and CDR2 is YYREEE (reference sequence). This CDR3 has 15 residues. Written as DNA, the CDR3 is TGTGCCAGCGCACCAGGGTCTCTCTATAATTCACCCCTCCACTTT. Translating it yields CASAPGSLYNSPLHF.

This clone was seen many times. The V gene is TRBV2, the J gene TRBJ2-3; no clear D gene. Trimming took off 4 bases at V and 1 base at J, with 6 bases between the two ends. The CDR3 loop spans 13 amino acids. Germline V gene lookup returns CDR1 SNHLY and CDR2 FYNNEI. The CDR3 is CASSARGTDTQYF. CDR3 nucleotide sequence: TGTGCCAGCAGTGCCCGGGGCACAGATACGCAGTATTTT.

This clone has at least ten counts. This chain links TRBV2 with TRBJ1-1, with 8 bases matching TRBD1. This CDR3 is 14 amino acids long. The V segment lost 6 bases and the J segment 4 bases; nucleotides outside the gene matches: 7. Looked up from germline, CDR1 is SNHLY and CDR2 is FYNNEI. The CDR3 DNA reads TGTGCCAGCAGGGCGGGACAGGCGGCCACTGAAGCTTTCTTT. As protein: CASRAGQAATEAFF.

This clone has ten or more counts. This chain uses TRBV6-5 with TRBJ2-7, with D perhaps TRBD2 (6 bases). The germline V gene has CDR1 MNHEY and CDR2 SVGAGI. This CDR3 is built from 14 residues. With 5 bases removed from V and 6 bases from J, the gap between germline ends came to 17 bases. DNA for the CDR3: TGTGCCAGCAGTCCCGGAGGGGCGGCCAGCGAGCAGTACTTC. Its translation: CASSPGGAASEQYF.

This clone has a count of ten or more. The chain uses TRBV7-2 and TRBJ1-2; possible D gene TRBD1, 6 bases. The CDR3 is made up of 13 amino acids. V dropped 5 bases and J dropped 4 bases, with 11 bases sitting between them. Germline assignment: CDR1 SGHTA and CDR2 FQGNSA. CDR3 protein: CASSTGTSYGYTF. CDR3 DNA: TGTGCCAGCAGCACCGGGACAAGCTATGGCTACACCTTC. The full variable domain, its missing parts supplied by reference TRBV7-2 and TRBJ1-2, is GAGVSQSPSNKVTEKGKDVELRCDPISGHTALYWYRQSLGQGLEFLIYFQGNSAPDKSGLPSDRFSAERTGGSVSTLTIQRTQQEDSAVYLCASSTGTSYGYTFGSGTRLTVV.

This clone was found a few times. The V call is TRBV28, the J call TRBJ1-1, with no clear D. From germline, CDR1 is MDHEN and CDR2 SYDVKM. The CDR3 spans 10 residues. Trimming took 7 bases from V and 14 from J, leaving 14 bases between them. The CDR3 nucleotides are TGTGCCAGCAAGTCTAAGAGTTCCTTCTTT. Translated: CASKSKSSFF.